The rows below give T cell receptor beta chains drawn from one sample of a study of radiation and T cells in renal cell carcinoma. Produced via immunoSEQ multiplex PCR; TCRdb's table is partial and in-frame only. The sample has 70,000 to 95,000 clones, 82% seen once. Source: blood, taken from a patient whose treatment included radiotherapy and nephrectomy. These receptors all stem from a man aged 60 to 75 with renal cell carcinoma. The CDR3 runs from the conserved cysteine through the conserved F or W. A D gene is named only where the DNA matches it firmly. Expanded clones are given a class, and other clones once, few, many or no size at all.

J,size,D,V,CDR3,DNA
TRBJ2-7,-,-,TRBV23-1,CANPRGRLFYEQYF,TGCGCCAACCCAAGGGGACGGCTTTTCTACGAGCAGTACTTC
TRBJ2-2,-,TRBD1,TRBV11-3,CASSRQGPDTGELFF,TGTGCCAGCAGCCGACAGGGTCCCGACACCGGGGAGCTGTTTTTT
TRBJ1-2,-,-,TRBV4-1,CASSQEDGTNYGYTF,TGCGCCAGCAGCCAAGAAGACGGAACTAACTATGGCTACACCTTC
TRBJ2-7,-,-,TRBV7-2,CASTPGAEGYEQYF,TGTGCCAGCACCCCCGGAGCGGAGGGCTACGAGCAGTACTTC
TRBJ2-7,once,TRBD1,TRBV15,CATSRDRIGQGAYEQYF,TGTGCCACCAGCAGGGATAGAATAGGACAGGGGGCGTACGAGCAGTACTTC
TRBJ2-1,few,TRBD2,TRBV6-5,CASRETSGSSDEQFF,TGTGCCAGCAGGGAGACTAGCGGGAGCAGCGATGAGCAGTTCTTC
TRBJ2-1,-,-,TRBV7-2,CASSLEWSGNEQFF,TGTGCCAGCAGCTTAGAGTGGAGCGGCAATGAGCAGTTCTTC
TRBJ2-7,-,TRBD2,TRBV4-1,CASSLTSGSLSYEQYF,TGCGCCAGCAGCCTCACTAGCGGGAGCCTCTCCTACGAGCAGTACTTC
TRBJ2-5,-,-,TRBV5-1,CASSFTVARGPQETQYF,TGCGCCAGCAGCTTTACCGTAGCGAGAGGCCCCCAAGAGACCCAGTACTTC
TRBJ1-1,-,-,TRBV5-1,CASSLGGWTEAFF,TGCGCCAGCAGCTTGGGGGGTTGGACTGAAGCTTTCTTT
TRBJ2-7,-,-,TRBV10-3,CAISEPETPSYEQYF,TGTGCCATCAGTGAGCCGGAAACGCCGTCCTACGAGCAGTACTTC
TRBJ2-5,-,-,TRBV11-2,CASRSRLGTQYF,TGTGCCAGCAGATCTAGATTGGGGACCCAGTACTTC
TRBJ2-5,-,-,TRBV5-8,CASSLGSGVVWRTKETQYF,TGTGCCAGCAGCTTGGGATCAGGGGTTGTATGGCGTACAAAGGAGACCCAGTACTTC
TRBJ2-1,-,-,TRBV19,CASSISSPRGQFF,TGTGCCAGTAGTATATCTAGCCCGCGGGGGCAGTTCTTC
TRBJ1-4,-,TRBD1,TRBV5-6,CASSSQGEGTNEKLFF,TGTGCCAGCAGCTCTCAGGGGGAAGGAACTAATGAAAAACTGTTTTTT
TRBJ2-4,-,-,TRBV7-8,CASSLYRSKNIQYF,TGTGCCAGCAGCTTATACCGATCCAAAAACATTCAGTACTTC
TRBJ1-1,-,TRBD1,TRBV29-1,CSAGGANTEAFF,TGCAGCGCAGGGGGCGCGAACACTGAAGCTTTCTTT
TRBJ2-5,many,-,TRBV4-1,CASSQGGGQETQYF,TGCGCCAGCAGCCAAGGAGGGGGTCAAGAGACCCAGTACTTC
TRBJ1-2,-,-,TRBV10-3,CAIRFSDDLNYGYTF,TGTGCCATCAGATTTTCGGACGACCTTAACTATGGCTACACCTTC
TRBJ2-3,-,-,TRBV4-1,CASSQDGSTDTQYF,TGCGCCAGCAGCCAAGATGGGAGCACAGATACGCAGTATTTT
TRBJ1-3,-,TRBD1,TRBV4-2,CASSQQRQGRGNTIYF,TGTGCCAGCAGCCAACAACGACAGGGGCGGGGAAACACCATATATTTT
TRBJ2-3,-,-,TRBV11-3,CASSLVGDTQYF,TGTGCCAGCAGCTTAGTAGGAGATACGCAGTATTTT
TRBJ1-2,-,-,TRBV5-1,CASSLRDGYTF,TGCGCCAGCAGCTTGAGGGATGGCTACACCTTC
TRBJ2-1,-,TRBD2,TRBV10-3,CAIRERENNEQFF,TGTGCCATCAGGGAGCGGGAGAACAATGAGCAGTTCTTC
TRBJ2-5,once,TRBD2,TRBV6-5,CASSLAGGPGETQYF,TGTGCCAGCAGTTTGGCGGGAGGGCCGGGGGAGACCCAGTACTTC
TRBJ1-4,once,-,TRBV2,CASSERVNLEKLFF,TGTGCCAGCAGTGAACGCGTAAACCTTGAAAAACTGTTTTTT
TRBJ1-4,-,TRBD1,TRBV9,CASSARGGTANEKLFF,TGTGCCAGCAGCGCCCGGGGGGGGACAGCTAATGAAAAACTGTTTTTT
TRBJ2-1,-,TRBD2,TRBV5-1,CASSHTSGSRGEQFF,TGCGCCAGCAGCCATACTAGCGGGAGTCGGGGTGAGCAGTTCTTC
TRBJ2-1,-,-,TRBV4-1,CASSQELKRAPYNEQFF,TGCGCCAGCAGCCAAGAGTTGAAACGGGCCCCCTACAATGAGCAGTTCTTC
TRBJ2-1,-,TRBD2,TRBV2,CASSEYSRGGQFF,TGTGCCAGCAGTGAATACAGTCGCGGGGGGCAGTTCTTC
TRBJ2-3,-,-,TRBV30,CAWSVTTDTQYF,TGTGCCTGGAGTGTCACCACAGATACGCAGTATTTT
TRBJ1-1,-,-,TRBV9,CASSVSMNTEAFF,TGTGCCAGCAGCGTTAGTATGAACACTGAAGCTTTCTTT
TRBJ2-2,-,-,TRBV28,CASSFLDRMNTGELFF,TGTGCCAGCAGTTTTTTGGACAGAATGAACACCGGGGAGCTGTTTTTT
TRBJ1-5,-,TRBD1,TRBV27,CASSGAQGTSNQPQHF,TGTGCCAGCAGTGGGGCACAGGGGACCTCCAATCAGCCCCAGCATTTT
TRBJ2-1,-,TRBD1,TRBV2,CARDREAYNEQFF,TGTGCCAGGGACAGGGAGGCCTACAATGAGCAGTTCTTC
TRBJ2-7,-,TRBD2,TRBV10-3,CAIRDAGTSVAQYF,TGTGCCATCAGGGACGCCGGGACTAGCGTGGCCCAGTACTTC
TRBJ2-3,-,TRBD2,TRBV19,CASSIGGVRTDTQYF,TGTGCCAGTAGTATCGGGGGGGTCAGGACAGATACGCAGTATTTT
TRBJ2-3,-,TRBD2,TRBV10-3,CAISEEGTRNPTDTQYF,TGTGCCATCAGTGAGGAGGGGACTAGAAATCCCACAGATACGCAGTATTTT
TRBJ2-7,-,TRBD2,TRBV7-8,CASSPTSGRGYEQYF,TGTGCCAGCAGCCCCACTAGCGGGAGAGGATACGAGCAGTACTTC
TRBJ2-7,-,TRBD2,TRBV4-1,CASSQGAGGSYEQYF,TGCGCCAGCAGCCAAGGGGCGGGAGGTTCCTACGAGCAGTACTTC
TRBJ2-1,-,TRBD2,TRBV4-3,CASSQDWSGGYNEQFF,TGCGCCAGCAGCCAAGATTGGAGCGGGGGTTACAATGAGCAGTTCTTC
TRBJ2-7,-,TRBD2,TRBV5-1,CASSLDLAGGEQYF,TGCGCCAGCAGCTTGGATCTAGCGGGAGGCGAGCAGTACTTC
TRBJ1-2,-,-,TRBV28,CASSPRGQANYGYTF,TGTGCCAGCAGTCCCAGAGGTCAGGCTAACTATGGCTACACCTTC
TRBJ2-7,-,TRBD2,TRBV2,CASSETRGGVREQYF,TGTGCCAGCAGTGAGACCCGCGGGGGGGTGAGAGAGCAGTACTTC
TRBJ2-2,-,TRBD1,TRBV27,CASSWDRLAGELFF,TGTGCCAGCAGCTGGGACAGGCTGGCCGGGGAGCTGTTTTTT
TRBJ2-7,-,TRBD1,TRBV19,CASSTTGNSYEQYF,TGTGCCAGTAGTACGACAGGGAACTCCTACGAGCAGTACTTC
TRBJ2-7,-,TRBD1,TRBV28,CASTMTGYEQYF,TGTGCCAGCACTATGACAGGGTACGAGCAGTACTTC